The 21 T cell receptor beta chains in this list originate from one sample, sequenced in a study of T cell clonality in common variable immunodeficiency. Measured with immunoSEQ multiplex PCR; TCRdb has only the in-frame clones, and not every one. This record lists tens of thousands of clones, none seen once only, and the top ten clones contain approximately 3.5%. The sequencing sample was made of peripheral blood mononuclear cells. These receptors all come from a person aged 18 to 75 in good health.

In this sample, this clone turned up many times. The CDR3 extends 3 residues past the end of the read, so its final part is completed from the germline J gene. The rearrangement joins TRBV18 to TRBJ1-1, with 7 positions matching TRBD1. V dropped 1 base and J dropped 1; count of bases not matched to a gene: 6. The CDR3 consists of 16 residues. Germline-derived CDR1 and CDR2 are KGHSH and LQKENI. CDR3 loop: CASSPQGAGTNTEAFF. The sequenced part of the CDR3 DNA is TGTGCCAGCTCACCACAGGGGGCCGGTACGAACACTGAA.

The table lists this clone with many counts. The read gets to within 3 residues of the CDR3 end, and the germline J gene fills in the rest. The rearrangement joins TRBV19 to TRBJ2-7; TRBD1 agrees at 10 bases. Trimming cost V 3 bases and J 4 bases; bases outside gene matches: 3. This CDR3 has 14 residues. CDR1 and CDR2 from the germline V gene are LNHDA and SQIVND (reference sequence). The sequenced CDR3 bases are TGTGCCAGTAGTATGGGGACAGGGGTGTACGAG. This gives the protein CASSMGTGVYE. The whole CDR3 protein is CASSMGTGVYEQYF.

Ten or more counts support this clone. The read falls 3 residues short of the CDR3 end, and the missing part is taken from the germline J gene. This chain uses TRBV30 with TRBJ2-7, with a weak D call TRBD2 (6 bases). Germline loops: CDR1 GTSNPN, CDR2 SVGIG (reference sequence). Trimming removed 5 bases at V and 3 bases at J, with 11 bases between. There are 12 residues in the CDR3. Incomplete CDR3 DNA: TGTGCCTGGGAGGTCGGGGGCTACGAG. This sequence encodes CAWEVGGYE. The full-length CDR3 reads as CAWEVGGYEQYF.

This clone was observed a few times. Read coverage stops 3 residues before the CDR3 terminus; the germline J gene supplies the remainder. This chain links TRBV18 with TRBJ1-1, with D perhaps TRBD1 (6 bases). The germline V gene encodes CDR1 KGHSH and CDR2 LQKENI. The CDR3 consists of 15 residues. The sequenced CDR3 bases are TGTGCCAGCTCACCGGTCGGGGGGCGAGACAATGAG. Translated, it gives CASSPVGGRDNE. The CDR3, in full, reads CASSPVGGRDNEAFF.

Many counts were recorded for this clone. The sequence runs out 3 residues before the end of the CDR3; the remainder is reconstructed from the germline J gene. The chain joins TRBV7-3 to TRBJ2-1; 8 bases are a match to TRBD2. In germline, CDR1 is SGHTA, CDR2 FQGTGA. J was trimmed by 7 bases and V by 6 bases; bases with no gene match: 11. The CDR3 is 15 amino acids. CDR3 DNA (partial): TGTGCCAGCAGTTCGAGCGGGAGTGATGGTAATGAG. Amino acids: CASSSSGSDGNE. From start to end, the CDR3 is CASSSSGSDGNEQFF. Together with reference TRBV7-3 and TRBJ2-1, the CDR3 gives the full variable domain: GAGVSQTPSNKVTEKGKYVELRCDPISGHTALYWYRQSLGQGPEFLIYFQGTGAADDSGLPNDRFFAVRPEGSVSTLKIQRTERGDSAVYLCASSSSGSDGNEQFFGPGTRLTVL.

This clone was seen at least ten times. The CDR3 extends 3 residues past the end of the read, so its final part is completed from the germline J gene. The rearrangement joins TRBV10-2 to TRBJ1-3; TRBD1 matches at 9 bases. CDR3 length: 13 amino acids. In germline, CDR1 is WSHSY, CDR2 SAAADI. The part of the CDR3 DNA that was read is TGCGCCAGCAGTCCGGGACAGGGCCTTCCT. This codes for CASSPGQGLP. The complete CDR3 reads CASSPGQGLPIYF.

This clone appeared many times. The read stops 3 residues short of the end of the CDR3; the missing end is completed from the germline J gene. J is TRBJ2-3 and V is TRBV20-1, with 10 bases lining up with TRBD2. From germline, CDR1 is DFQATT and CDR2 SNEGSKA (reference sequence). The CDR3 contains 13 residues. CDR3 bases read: TGCAGTGCTGTAGCGGGAGGCTTTGAGACG. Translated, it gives CSAVAGGFET. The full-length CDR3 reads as CSAVAGGFETQYF.

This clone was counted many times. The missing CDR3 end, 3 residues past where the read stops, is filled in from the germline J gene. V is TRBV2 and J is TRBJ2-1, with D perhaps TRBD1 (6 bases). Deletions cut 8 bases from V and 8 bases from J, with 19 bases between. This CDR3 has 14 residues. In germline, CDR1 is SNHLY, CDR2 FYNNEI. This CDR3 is CASSLGRGSHEQFF. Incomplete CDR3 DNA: TGTGCCAGCTCCCTCGGCAGGGGCTCGCATGAG.

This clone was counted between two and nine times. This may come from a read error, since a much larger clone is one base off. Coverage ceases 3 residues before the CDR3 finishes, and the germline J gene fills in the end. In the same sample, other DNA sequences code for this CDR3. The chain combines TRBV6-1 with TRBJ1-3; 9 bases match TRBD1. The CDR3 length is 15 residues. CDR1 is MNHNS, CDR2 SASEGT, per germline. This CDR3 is CASSVDRGTGNTIYF. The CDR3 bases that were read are TGTGCCAGCAGTGTAGACAGGGGGACTGGAAACACA.

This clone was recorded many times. The part of the CDR3 DNA that was read is TGCAGTGCTAGAGATCCCCGAGCGGAATCGGCCTACGAG. Its translation: CSARDPRAESAYE. The CDR3 in full is CSARDPRAESAYEQYF. The genes are TRBV20-1 and TRBJ2-7, with a possible D match to TRBD2 (5 bases). The CDR3 end is not reached by the read, which stops 3 residues before it; the germline J gene fills it in. This CDR3 has 16 amino acids. The V gene lost 0 bases and the J gene lost 2 bases, with 17 bases spanning the gap. CDR1 and CDR2 (germline): DFQATT, SNEGSKA (reference sequence).

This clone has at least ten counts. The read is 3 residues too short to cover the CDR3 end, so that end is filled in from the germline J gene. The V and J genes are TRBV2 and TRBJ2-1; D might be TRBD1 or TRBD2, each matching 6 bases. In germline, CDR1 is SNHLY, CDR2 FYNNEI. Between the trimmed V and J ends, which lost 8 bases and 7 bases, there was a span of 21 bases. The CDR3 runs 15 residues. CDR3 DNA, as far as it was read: TGTGCCAGCTCCCGGCAGGAGGGCAGGGGTAATGAG. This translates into CASSRQEGRGNE. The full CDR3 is CASSRQEGRGNEQFF.

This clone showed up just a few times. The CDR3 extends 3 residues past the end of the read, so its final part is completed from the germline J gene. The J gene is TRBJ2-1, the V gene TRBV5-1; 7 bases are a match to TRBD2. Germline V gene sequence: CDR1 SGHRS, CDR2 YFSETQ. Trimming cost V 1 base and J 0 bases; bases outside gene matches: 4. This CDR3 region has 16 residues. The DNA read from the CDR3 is TGCGCCAGCAGCTTGACTGGCGGGAGCTCCTACAATGAG. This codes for CASSLTGGSSYNE. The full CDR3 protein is CASSLTGGSSYNEQFF.

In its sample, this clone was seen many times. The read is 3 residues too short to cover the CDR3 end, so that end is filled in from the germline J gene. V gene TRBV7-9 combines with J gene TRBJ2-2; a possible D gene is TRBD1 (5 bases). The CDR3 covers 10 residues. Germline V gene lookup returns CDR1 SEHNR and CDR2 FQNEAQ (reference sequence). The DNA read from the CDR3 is TGTGCCAGCAGCTTTAGGGGG. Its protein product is CASSFRG. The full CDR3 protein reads CASSFRGLFF.

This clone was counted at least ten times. CDR3 DNA, as far as it was read: TGTGCCAGCAGCTTGTTCAGGGACTACGAG. This translates into CASSLFRDYE. The CDR3 in full is CASSLFRDYEQYF. The chain is built from TRBV5-5 and TRBJ2-7; D is perhaps TRBD1 (5 bases). The CDR3 end falls 3 residues outside the read, so it is completed with the germline J gene. This CDR3 comprises 13 residues. The ends were cut back, 1 base at V and 3 bases at J, with 8 bases in the middle. Germline CDR1 SGHKS, CDR2 YYEKEE (reference sequence).

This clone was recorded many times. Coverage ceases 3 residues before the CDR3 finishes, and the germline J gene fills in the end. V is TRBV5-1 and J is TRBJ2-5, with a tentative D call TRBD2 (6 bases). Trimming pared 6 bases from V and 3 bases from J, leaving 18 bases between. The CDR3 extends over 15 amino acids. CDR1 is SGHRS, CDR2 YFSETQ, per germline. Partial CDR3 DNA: TGCGCCAGCACCCCCTTCCTGGGCGGGAAAGAGACC. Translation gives CASTPFLGGKET. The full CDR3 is CASTPFLGGKETQYF. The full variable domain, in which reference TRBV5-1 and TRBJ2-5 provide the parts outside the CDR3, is KAGVTQTPRYLIKTRGQQVTLSCSPISGHRSVSWYQQTPGQGLQFLFEYFSETQRNKGNFPGRFSGRQFSNSRSEMNVSTLELGDSALYLCASTPFLGGKETQYFGPGTRLLVL.

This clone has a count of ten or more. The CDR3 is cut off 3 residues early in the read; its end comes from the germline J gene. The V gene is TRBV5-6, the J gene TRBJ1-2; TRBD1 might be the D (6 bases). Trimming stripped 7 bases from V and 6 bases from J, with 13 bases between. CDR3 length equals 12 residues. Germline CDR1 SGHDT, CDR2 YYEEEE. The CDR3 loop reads CASGSRGDGYTF. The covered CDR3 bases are TGTGCCAGCGGATCCAGGGGAGATGGC.

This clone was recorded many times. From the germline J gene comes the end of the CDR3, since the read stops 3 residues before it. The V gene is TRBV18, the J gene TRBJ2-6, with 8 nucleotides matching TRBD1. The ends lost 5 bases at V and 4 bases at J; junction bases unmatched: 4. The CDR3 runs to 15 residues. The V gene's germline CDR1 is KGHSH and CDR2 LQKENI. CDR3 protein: CASSAQGVGANVLTF. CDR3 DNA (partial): TGTGCCAGCTCAGCACAGGGGGTAGGGGCCAACGTC.

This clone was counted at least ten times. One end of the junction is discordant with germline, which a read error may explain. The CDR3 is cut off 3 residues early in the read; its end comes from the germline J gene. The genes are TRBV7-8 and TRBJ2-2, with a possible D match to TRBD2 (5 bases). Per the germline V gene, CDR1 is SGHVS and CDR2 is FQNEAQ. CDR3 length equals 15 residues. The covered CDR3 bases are TGTGCCAGCAGCCTAGCCTATGGTCGGGTACGGGAG. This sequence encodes CASSLAYGRVRE. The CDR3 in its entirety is CASSLAYGRVRELFF.

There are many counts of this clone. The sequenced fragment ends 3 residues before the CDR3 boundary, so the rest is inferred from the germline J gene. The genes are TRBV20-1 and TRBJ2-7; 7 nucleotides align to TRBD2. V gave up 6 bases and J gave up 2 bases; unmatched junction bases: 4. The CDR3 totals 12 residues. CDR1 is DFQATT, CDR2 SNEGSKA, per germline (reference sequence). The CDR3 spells CSAKSGTYEQYF. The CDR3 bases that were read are TGCAGTGCAAAGAGCGGGACCTACGAG.

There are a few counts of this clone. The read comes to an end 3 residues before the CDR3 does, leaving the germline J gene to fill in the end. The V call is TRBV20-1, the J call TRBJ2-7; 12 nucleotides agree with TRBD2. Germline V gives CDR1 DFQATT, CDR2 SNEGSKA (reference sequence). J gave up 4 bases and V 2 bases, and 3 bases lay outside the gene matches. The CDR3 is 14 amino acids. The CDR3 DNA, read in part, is TGCAGTGCTAGACCTAGCGGGGGGGCATACGAG. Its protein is CSARPSGGAYE. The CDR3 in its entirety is CSARPSGGAYEQYF.

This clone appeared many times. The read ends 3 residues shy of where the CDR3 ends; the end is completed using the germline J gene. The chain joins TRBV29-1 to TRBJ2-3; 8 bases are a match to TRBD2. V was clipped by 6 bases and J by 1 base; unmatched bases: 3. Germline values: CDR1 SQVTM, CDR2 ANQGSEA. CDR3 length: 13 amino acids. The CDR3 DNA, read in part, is TGCAGCGTCCGAGCGGGGGGCACAGATACG. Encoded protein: CSVRAGGTDT. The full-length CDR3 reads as CSVRAGGTDTQYF.